Reported below is one TCR beta chain. Its specificity is not known. Individuals who donated were healthy Caucasians from Russia aged 6 to 90. The data originate from a study of blood T cells in healthy people across ages. General study results and limits: Researchers said unsorted PBMCs prevented a conclusive naive versus antigen-experienced comparison.

The length of the CDR3 is 15 residues. Trimming cost V 5 bases and J 1 base, with 12 bases left between them. CDR1 MNHEY and CDR2 SVGAGI come from the germline V gene. A J-beta primer mix and a sample-barcoded 5' primer were used in a second PCR of about 6 to 12 cycles. Template switching added a 12-random-nucleotide identifier to every cDNA molecule. TCRdb used MiXCR to reprocess the 5' RACE reads, holding one entry per CDR3 protein. The sample consists of approximately 850,000 distinct CDR3 sequences, 55% to 75% of them appearing once. This chain joins TRBV6-5 and TRBJ1-5; TRBD1 is a possible D gene (5 bases). This receptor was obtained from a man aged 30 to 39 in good health. Sequencing used blood. The CDR3 nucleotides read TGTGCCAGCAGTATGGGGGGGGAGAGCAATCAGCCCCAGCATTTT. Protein product: CASSMGGESNQPQHF.